This T cell receptor beta chain was observed in a study of blood T cell repertoires in COVID-19. Study-wide context: Samples taken during acute and convalescent COVID-19 were collected in the United States, Italy and Spain. Sources were T cells, B-cell-depleted T cells, or PBMCs; the material itself was cDNA or gDNA.

Authors' processing steps: Amplification with reference gene primers provided the estimates of nucleated cell counts. Some clones are missing from TCRdb's copy, which holds only in-frame ones; the method was immunoSEQ multiplex PCR. V and J calls plus clone size are reproduced from that table; the DNA served to infer D and trimming. This sample has more than 55,000 clones; under 85% occur once, and the top ten carry approximately 6.8%. There are 13 residues in the CDR3. The V gene's germline CDR1 is MNHEY and CDR2 SVGAGI. Trimming removed 2 bases from V and 6 bases from J, with 7 bases in between. This TCR came from a woman in her 50s with active or convalescent COVID-19. This rearrangement joins TRBV6-5 to TRBJ1-4; D perhaps matches TRBD1 (5 bases). The sample consisted of peripheral blood. This chain's CDR3 is CASSYSRDEKLFF. The CDR3, as DNA: TGTGCCAGCAGTTACAGCAGGGATGAAAAACTGTTTTTT.